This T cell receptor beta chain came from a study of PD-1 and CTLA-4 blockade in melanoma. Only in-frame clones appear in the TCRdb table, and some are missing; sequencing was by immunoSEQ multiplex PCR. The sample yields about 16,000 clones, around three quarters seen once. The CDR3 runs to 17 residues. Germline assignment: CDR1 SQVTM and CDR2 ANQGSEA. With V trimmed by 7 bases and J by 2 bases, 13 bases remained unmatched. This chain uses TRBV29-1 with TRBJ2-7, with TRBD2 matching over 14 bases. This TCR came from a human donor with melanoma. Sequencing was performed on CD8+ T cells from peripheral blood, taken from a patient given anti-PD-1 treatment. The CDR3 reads CSASGLAGVVDAYEQYF. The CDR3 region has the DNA TGCAGCGCCTCGGGACTAGCGGGAGTGGTTGACGCCTACGAGCAGTACTTC.